This T cell receptor (beta chain) stems from a study of blood T cell repertoires in COVID-19. The wider study: Samples of COVID-19 (acute and convalescent) were obtained from the United States, Italy and Spain. In each case, the material was cDNA or gDNA derived from T cells, B-cell-depleted T cells, or PBMCs.

The CDR3 extends over 13 amino acids. J lost 4 bases, V lost 2 bases, and 1 base had no gene match. The repertoire was sequenced with immunoSEQ multiplex PCR; TCRdb's copy has only in-frame clones and lacks some. The table has some 400,000 clones, around nine tenths seen once. The specimen sequenced was PBMCs or T cells enriched from blood (not recorded which). This sequence was found in a woman in her twenties or thirties who had recovered from COVID-19. The chain combines TRBV12-3 or TRBV12-4 with TRBJ1-2; 7 bases line up with TRBD1. The CDR3 is CASSLPGGYGYTF. In nucleotides, the CDR3 is TGTGCCAGCAGTTTACCAGGGGGCTATGGCTACACCTTC.